This passage covers 29 T cell receptor beta chains from one sample sequenced in a study of shared clonotypes between healthy human individuals (dated by TCRdb to 2020 to 2022). Library preparation employed the immunoSEQ multiplex PCR assay. The table comes from immuneACCESS by way of TCRdb, which keeps in-frame sequences with V and J called. Part of the clones is missing from these tables; in studies checked, under half for an unresolved V gene and the rest for unknown reasons. In this sample the table shows roughly 2.2 million clones, just over 90% of which occur a single time. The ten largest clones represent under 0.45% of the sample. The sequencing sample was made of naive CD4+ T cells from PBMCs. What the cell subset or site label conveys for this sample: CD45RA+ positively selected. Receptor source: a man aged 18 to 29 in good health. Some clones in this sample may be carry-over from other donors' samples.

This clone has a single count. The rearrangement joins TRBV9 to TRBJ2-1, with no clear D. V was trimmed by 8 bases and J by 8 bases, leaving 14 bases between them. The germline CDR1 and CDR2 sequences are SGDLS and YYNGEE. The CDR3 contains 12 residues. CDR3 nucleotides: TGTGCCAGGGACCCGGGCGTCGATGAGCAGTTCTTC. Translation: CARDPGVDEQFF. Full variable domain (remainder filled in from reference TRBV9 and TRBJ2-1): DSGVTQTPKHLITATGQRVTLRCSPRSGDLSVYWYQQSLDQGLQFLIQYYNGEERAKGNILERFSAQQFPDLHSELNLSSLELGDSALYFCARDPGVDEQFFGPGTRLTVL.

This clone was counted a single time. Different DNA sequences within this sample yield the same CDR3. V and J are TRBV5-1 and TRBJ1-1; 8 bases agree with TRBD1. J gave up 3 bases and V 2 bases, and 3 bases lay outside the gene matches. The germline V gene encodes CDR1 SGHRS and CDR2 YFSETQ. There are 14 residues in the CDR3. The CDR3: CASSLLTGDTEAFF. The DNA for the CDR3 is TGCGCCAGCAGCTTACTGACAGGGGACACTGAAGCTTTCTTT.

The chain joins TRBV18 to TRBJ1-3; 9 bases fit TRBD1. This CDR3 has 18 amino acids. The germline V gene encodes CDR1 KGHSH and CDR2 LQKENI. Germline trimming cut 3 bases from V and 2 bases from J; bases unmatched to any gene: 11. The CDR3 nucleotides are TGTGCCAGCTCACCTCGCCCCGGGACAGGGAACACTGGAAACACCATATATTTT. Encoded protein: CASSPRPGTGNTGNTIYF. The full variable domain, its missing parts supplied by reference TRBV18 and TRBJ1-3, is NAGVMQNPRHLVRRRGQEARLRCSPMKGHSHVYWYRQLPEEGLKFMVYLQKENIIDESGMPKERFSAEFPKEGPSILRIQQVVRGDSAAYFCASSPRPGTGNTGNTIYFGEGSWLTVV.

The V call is TRBV6-5, the J call TRBJ1-5, with TRBD1 as a possible D gene (5 bases). CDR1 and CDR2 from the germline V gene are MNHEY and SVGAGI. V lost 6 bases to trimming and J lost 7 bases, with 13 bases between them. The length of the CDR3 is 13 residues. The DNA for the CDR3 is TGTGCCAGCAGGCCAGGGTTCGGCCAGCCCCAGCATTTT. This translates into CASRPGFGQPQHF.

This chain connects TRBV9 to TRBJ2-2, with 7 bases identical to TRBD1. Germline-derived CDR1 and CDR2 are SGDLS and YYNGEE. This CDR3 has 17 residues. With 0 bases clipped from V and 6 bases from J, the junction kept 11 bases outside the gene matches. CDR3 loop: CASSVAGQGVRAGELFF. CDR3 nucleotide sequence: TGTGCCAGCAGCGTAGCTGGTCAGGGGGTAAGGGCCGGGGAGCTGTTTTTT.

This chain uses TRBV7-6 with TRBJ2-7; tentatively, D is TRBD2 (6 bases). Germline CDR1 is SGHVS and CDR2 is FNYEAQ. The CDR3 length is 16 residues. The V end lost 1 base, the J end lost 0 bases, and 13 bases lay between the germline ends. CDR3 DNA sequence: TGTGCCAGCAGCTTAGGTTTAGGAGGGGCCTCCTACGAGCAGTACTTC. This codes for CASSLGLGGASYEQYF.

In the case of this clone: The sample holds other DNA sequences that translate to the same CDR3. J is TRBJ2-7 and V is TRBV7-3; 8 nucleotides match TRBD2. CDR1 is SGHTA, CDR2 FQGTGA, per germline. Trimming took 5 bases from V and 2 from J; bases not matched to a gene: 8. The CDR3 extends over 15 amino acids. The CDR3 coding sequence is TGTGCCAGCAGCCTCCTCGCGGGGGGTCCCTACGAGCAGTACTTC. Protein product: CASSLLAGGPYEQYF.

The chain couples TRBV5-4 to TRBJ2-3; 7 nucleotides match TRBD2. Germline V CDR1 and CDR2: SGHNT, YYREEE (reference sequence). The CDR3 covers 14 residues. J lost 4 bases, V lost 3 bases, and 5 bases had no gene match. The CDR3 protein is CASSSTSVPDTQYF. The CDR3 bases are TGTGCCAGCAGCTCTACTAGCGTCCCAGATACGCAGTATTTT. Together with reference TRBV5-4 and TRBJ2-3, the CDR3 gives the full variable domain: ETGVTQSPTHLIKTRGQQVTLRCSSQSGHNTVSWYQQALGQGPQFIFQYYREEENGRGNFPPRFSGLQFPNYSSELNVNALELDDSALYLCASSSTSVPDTQYFGPGTRLTVL.

V and J are TRBV7-9 and TRBJ2-1, with TRBD1 matching over 9 bases. The V gene end was trimmed by 10 bases and the J gene end by 9 bases; junction bases not matched to a gene: 22. CDR1 and CDR2 from the germline V gene are SEHNR and FQNEAQ (reference sequence). This CDR3 spans 17 amino acids. The CDR3 here is CATQRLRDRAFSTEQFF. CDR3 DNA: TGTGCCACCCAGAGACTACGGGACAGGGCGTTTAGCACTGAGCAGTTCTTC. The full variable domain, completed using reference TRBV7-9 and TRBJ2-1, is DTGVSQNPRHKITKRGQNVTFRCDPISEHNRLYWYRQTLGQGPEFLTYFQNEAQLEKSRLLSDRFSAERPKGSFSTLEIQRTEQGDSAMYLCATQRLRDRAFSTEQFFGPGTRLTVL.

The CDR3 sequence is CASSVLSGGNTIYF. The CDR3 DNA follows: TGTGCCAGCAGCGTATTGTCCGGAGGAAACACCATATATTTT. The chain uses TRBV9 and TRBJ1-3, with D hard to call. CDR1 and CDR2 from the germline V gene are SGDLS and YYNGEE. There are 14 residues in the CDR3. The V end lost 1 base, the J end lost 4 bases, and 9 bases lay between the germline ends.

The chain recombines TRBV19 with TRBJ1-2; D perhaps matches TRBD1 (6 bases). Germline lookup yields CDR1 LNHDA and CDR2 SQIVND (reference sequence). The CDR3 spans 14 residues. Trimming left V 5 bases short and J 8 bases short, with 18 bases between. The CDR3 region has the DNA TGTGCCAGTAGTCCAGGACAGAGGGGCGCCGGCTACACCTTC. Protein: CASSPGQRGAGYTF.

The chain couples TRBV6-6 to TRBJ1-3; no clear D gene. Germline CDR1 and CDR2: MNHNY and SVGAGI (reference sequence). V shed 7 bases and J shed 7 bases, with 20 bases lying between them. The CDR3 spans 15 residues. The CDR3 here is CASTPGASAGNTIYF. CDR3 nucleotide sequence: TGTGCCAGCACCCCAGGAGCCTCGGCCGGGAACACCATATATTTT.

This chain uses TRBV5-6 with TRBJ2-7; D assignment may be TRBD1 or TRBD2 (5 bases each). V was pared by 1 base and J by 0 bases, with 14 bases between. Germline assignment: CDR1 SGHDT and CDR2 YYEEEE. The CDR3 covers 16 residues. This CDR3 reads CASSLYEAGSSYEQYF. In nucleotides, the CDR3 is TGTGCCAGCAGCTTGTACGAGGCAGGGAGCTCCTACGAGCAGTACTTC.

The V and J genes are TRBV7-9 and TRBJ2-5; TRBD2 aligns across 9 bases. Germline V gene sequence: CDR1 SEHNR, CDR2 FQNEAQ (reference sequence). V lost 2 bases, J lost 4 bases, and 8 bases stayed unmatched. The CDR3 runs 16 residues. The CDR3 coding sequence is TGTGCCAGCAGCTTACCAGCGGGAGGTCCGGGAGAGACCCAGTACTTC. Its translation is CASSLPAGGPGETQYF.

This chain joins TRBV7-9 and TRBJ1-4; the match to TRBD1 covers 7 bases. Germline CDR1 and CDR2: SEHNR and FQNEAQ (reference sequence). The CDR3 consists of 14 residues. V dropped 4 bases and J dropped 16; count of bases not matched to a gene: 15. The CDR3 spells CASSSSGTAYGAFF. CDR3 sequence (DNA): TGTGCCAGCAGCTCTTCCGGGACAGCCTATGGGGCGTTTTTT. Complete variable domain (other parts from reference TRBV7-9 and TRBJ1-4): DTGVSQNPRHKITKRGQNVTFRCDPISEHNRLYWYRQTLGQGPEFLTYFQNEAQLEKSRLLSDRFSAERPKGSFSTLEIQRTEQGDSAMYLCASSSSGTAYGAFFGSGTQLSVL.

The V call is TRBV28, the J call TRBJ2-7; tentatively, D is TRBD2 (5 bases). Germline V gene lookup returns CDR1 MDHEN and CDR2 SYDVKM. The CDR3 has 13 amino acids. V lost 6 bases, J lost 4 bases, and 13 bases lay in between. CDR3 in amino acids: CASRTTTPYEQYF. The CDR3 nucleotides are TGTGCCAGCAGGACGACTACCCCATACGAGCAGTACTTC.

The genes are TRBV23-1 and TRBJ1-1; D perhaps matches TRBD1 (5 bases). TRBV23-1 is reported as an ORF; its role is uncertain. V was shortened by 3 bases and J by 6 bases, with 14 bases between the two germline ends. The CDR3 is 14 amino acids. The CDR3 DNA sequence: TGCGCCAGCAGTCACCGTAAGAGGGGCGCTGAAGCTTTCTTT. Protein: CASSHRKRGAEAFF.

The J gene is TRBJ1-1, the V gene TRBV5-5, with a weak D call TRBD1 (5 bases). The CDR3 totals 13 residues. With 0 bases removed from V and 4 bases from J, the gap between germline ends came to 7 bases. Germline CDR1 reads SGHKS; CDR2 reads YYEKEE (reference sequence). Here the CDR3 reads CASSLAGITEAFF. The CDR3 nucleotides are TGTGCCAGCAGCTTGGCAGGGATCACTGAAGCTTTCTTT.

V is TRBV2 and J is TRBJ2-2; D is ambiguous. The V and J ends lost 6 bases and 1 base respectively, with 9 bases between them. Germline lookup yields CDR1 SNHLY and CDR2 FYNNEI. This CDR3 comprises 14 residues. CDR3 amino acids: CASRWLGNTGELFF. The CDR3 bases are TGTGCCAGCAGGTGGCTAGGGAACACCGGGGAGCTGTTTTTT.

The chain combines TRBV27 with TRBJ2-7; TRBD1 or TRBD2 may be the D gene (5 bases each). The CDR3 runs 14 residues. CDR1 is MNHEY and CDR2 is SMNVEV in the germline V gene (reference sequence). Trimming took off 6 bases at V and 0 bases at J, with 12 bases between the two ends. The chain's CDR3 is CASRGTQSSYEQYF. The CDR3 bases are TGTGCCAGCAGGGGGACCCAAAGCTCCTACGAGCAGTACTTC.

The chain uses TRBV7-3 and TRBJ1-2; D remains unclear. Trimming pared 5 bases from V and 2 bases from J, leaving 15 bases between. The CDR3 covers 15 residues. From germline, CDR1 is SGHTA and CDR2 FQGTGA. The CDR3 spells CASSPSGTANYGYTF. For the CDR3, the DNA is TGTGCCAGCAGCCCTTCGGGAACTGCAAACTATGGCTACACCTTC.

The chain is built from TRBV6-5 and TRBJ2-7; 8 positions match TRBD2. CDR1 and CDR2 (germline): MNHEY, SVGAGI. The trim removed 6 bases at V and 3 bases at J, leaving 7 bases unmatched. The CDR3 loop spans 14 amino acids. CDR3 sequence (DNA): TGTGCCAGCAGCACACGGGAGGGACTCTACGAGCAGTACTTC. Its protein product is CASSTREGLYEQYF.

This chain joins TRBV28 and TRBJ2-4, with 13 positions matching TRBD2. Losses at the gene ends were 5 bases for V and 2 bases for J; bases not matched to a gene: 6. The CDR3 runs 17 residues. The germline gives CDR1 MDHEN, CDR2 SYDVKM. CDR3 sequence reads: CASSTGGLAGSKNIQYF. CDR3 coding DNA: TGTGCCAGCAGTACGGGGGGACTAGCGGGGTCCAAAAACATTCAGTACTTC.

The chain is built from TRBV28 and TRBJ2-1; the match to TRBD2 covers 7 bases. Unmatched junction bases numbered 1, after V lost 4 bases and J lost 4 bases. The CDR3 is 13 residues long. Germline V gene data show CDR1 as MDHEN and CDR2 as SYDVKM. The CDR3 bases are TGTGCCAGCAGTTGGGGACTATACAATGAGCAGTTCTTC. This gives the protein CASSWGLYNEQFF.

This clone came up a few times. The J gene is TRBJ1-1, the V gene TRBV15; D gene unclear. V lost 0 bases to trimming and J lost 7 bases, with 15 bases between them. The CDR3 totals 15 residues. Germline loops: CDR1 LNHNV, CDR2 YYDKDF (reference sequence). In DNA form, the CDR3 reads TGTGCCACCAGCAGAGATAAATACTCGTACAGTGAAGCTTTCTTT. Its protein is CATSRDKYSYSEAFF.

The rearrangement joins TRBV25-1 to TRBJ1-2; D perhaps matches TRBD1 (6 bases). CDR3 size: 14 residues. V dropped 7 bases and J dropped 4 bases, with 16 bases sitting between them. In germline, CDR1 is MGHDK, CDR2 SYGVNS. This chain's CDR3 is CASTGGGGFYGYTF. For the CDR3, the DNA is TGTGCCAGCACCGGGGGGGGCGGATTCTATGGCTACACCTTC.

The chain is built from TRBV19 and TRBJ1-3; no reliable D call. The CDR3 runs 17 residues. The V gene lost 4 bases and the J gene lost 0 bases, with 16 bases spanning the gap. Germline CDR1 LNHDA, CDR2 SQIVND (reference sequence). CDR3 loop: CASSTSPPRNSGNTIYF. The CDR3, as DNA: TGTGCCAGTAGTACCTCGCCCCCAAGGAACTCTGGAAACACCATATATTTT.

This chain links TRBV19 with TRBJ1-1, with 10 bases matching TRBD1. The CDR3 totals 14 residues. CDR1 is LNHDA and CDR2 is SQIVND in the germline V gene (reference sequence). The trim removed 5 bases at V and 5 bases at J, leaving 5 bases unmatched. In DNA form, the CDR3 reads TGTGCCAGTAGTTGGGACAGGGGTGGGACTGAAGCTTTCTTT. Translating it yields CASSWDRGGTEAFF. The whole variable domain, remainder taken from reference TRBV19 and TRBJ1-1, is DGGITQSPKYLFRKEGQNVTLSCEQNLNHDAMYWYRQDPGQGLRLIYYSQIVNDFQKGDIAEGYSVSREKKESFPLTVTSAQKNPTAFYLCASSWDRGGTEAFFGQGTRLTVV.

The chain joins TRBV19 to TRBJ2-3; a weak D match, TRBD1 (6 bases). The V and J ends lost 10 bases and 5 bases respectively, with 16 bases between them. CDR1 is LNHDA and CDR2 is SQIVND in the germline V gene (reference sequence). The CDR3 is 13 amino acids. The CDR3 spells CATSGAQRDTQYF. Written as DNA, the CDR3 is TGTGCCACCTCAGGGGCACAAAGAGATACGCAGTATTTT. Drawing the rest from reference TRBV19 and TRBJ2-3, the complete variable domain is DGGITQSPKYLFRKEGQNVTLSCEQNLNHDAMYWYRQDPGQGLRLIYYSQIVNDFQKGDIAEGYSVSREKKESFPLTVTSAQKNPTAFYLCATSGAQRDTQYFGPGTRLTVL.